This TCR beta chain came from a study of blood T cells in healthy people across ages. A J-beta primer mix and a sample-barcoded 5' primer were used in a second PCR of about 7 to 12 cycles. A template-switch adaptor with 12 random nucleotides tagged each cDNA molecule. Via MiXCR, TCRdb re-called the 5' RACE reads, giving one row per CDR3 protein. The sample records under 2,000,000 distinct CDR3 sequences, about 50% being singletons. The J segment lost 8 bases and the V segment lost 4 bases, leaving 7 bases of the junction unmatched. This CDR3 is built from 14 residues. Germline V lookup: CDR1 SGDLS, CDR2 YYNGEE. Total RNA, at least 6 micrograms per sample, was extracted from PBMCs.

This sequence originates from a woman in her thirties or forties in good health. J is TRBJ1-4 and V is TRBV9, with 8 nucleotides matching TRBD1. Sequencing was performed on blood. CDR3 nucleotide sequence: TGTGCCAGCAGCCCCGCAGGGGGCGTGGAAAAACTGTTTTTT. It is translated as CASSPAGGVEKLFF.